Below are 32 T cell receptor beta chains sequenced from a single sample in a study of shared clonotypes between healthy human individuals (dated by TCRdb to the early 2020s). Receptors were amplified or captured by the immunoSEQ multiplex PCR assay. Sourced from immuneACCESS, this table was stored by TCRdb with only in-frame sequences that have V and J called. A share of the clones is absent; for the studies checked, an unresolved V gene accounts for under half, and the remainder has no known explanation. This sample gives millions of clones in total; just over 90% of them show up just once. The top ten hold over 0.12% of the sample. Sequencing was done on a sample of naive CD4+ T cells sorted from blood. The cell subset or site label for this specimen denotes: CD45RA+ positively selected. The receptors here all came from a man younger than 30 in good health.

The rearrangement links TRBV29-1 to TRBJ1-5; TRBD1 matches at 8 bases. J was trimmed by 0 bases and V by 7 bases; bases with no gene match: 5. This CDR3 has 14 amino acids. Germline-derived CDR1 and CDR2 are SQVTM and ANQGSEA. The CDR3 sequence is CSAKTGASNQPQHF. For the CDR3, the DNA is TGCAGCGCTAAGACAGGGGCTAGCAATCAGCCCCAGCATTTT.

The CDR3 loop reads CAIKGQQAYEQYF. CDR3 bases: TGTGCCATCAAGGGGCAGCAAGCCTACGAGCAGTACTTC. This chain links TRBV10-3 with TRBJ2-7; D is perhaps TRBD1 (5 bases). V was clipped by 7 bases and J by 2 bases, with 12 bases between them. Per germline, CDR1 ENHRY and CDR2 SYGVKD. This CDR3 is 13 amino acids long.

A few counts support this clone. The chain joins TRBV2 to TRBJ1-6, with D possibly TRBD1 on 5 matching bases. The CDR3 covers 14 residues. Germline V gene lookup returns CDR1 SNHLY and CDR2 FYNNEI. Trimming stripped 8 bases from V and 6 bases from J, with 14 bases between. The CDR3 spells CASGSGNSNSPLHF. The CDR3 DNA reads TGTGCCAGCGGCTCAGGGAATTCTAATTCACCCCTCCACTTT.

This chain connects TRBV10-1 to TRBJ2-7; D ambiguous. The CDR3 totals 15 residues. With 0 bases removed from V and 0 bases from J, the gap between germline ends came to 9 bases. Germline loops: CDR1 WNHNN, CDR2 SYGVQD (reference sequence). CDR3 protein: CASSESGRSSYEQYF. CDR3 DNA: TGCGCCAGCAGTGAGTCGGGCAGGAGCTCCTACGAGCAGTACTTC.

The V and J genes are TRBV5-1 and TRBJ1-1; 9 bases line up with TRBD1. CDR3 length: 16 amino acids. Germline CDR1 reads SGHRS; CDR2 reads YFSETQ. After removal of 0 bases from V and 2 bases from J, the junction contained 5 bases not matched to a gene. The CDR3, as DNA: TGCGCCAGCAGCTTGGCCGGGGGACAGGGTAACACTGAAGCTTTCTTT. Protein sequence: CASSLAGGQGNTEAFF.

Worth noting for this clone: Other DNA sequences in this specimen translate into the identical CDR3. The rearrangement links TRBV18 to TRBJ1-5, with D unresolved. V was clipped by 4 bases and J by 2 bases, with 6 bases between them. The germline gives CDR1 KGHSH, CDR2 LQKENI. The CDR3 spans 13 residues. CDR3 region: CASSQGGNQPQHF. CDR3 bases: TGTGCCAGCTCACAGGGAGGCAATCAGCCCCAGCATTTT. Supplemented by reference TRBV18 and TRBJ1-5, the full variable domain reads NAGVMQNPRHLVRRRGQEARLRCSPMKGHSHVYWYRQLPEEGLKFMVYLQKENIIDESGMPKERFSAEFPKEGPSILRIQQVVRGDSAAYFCASSQGGNQPQHFGDGTRLSIL.

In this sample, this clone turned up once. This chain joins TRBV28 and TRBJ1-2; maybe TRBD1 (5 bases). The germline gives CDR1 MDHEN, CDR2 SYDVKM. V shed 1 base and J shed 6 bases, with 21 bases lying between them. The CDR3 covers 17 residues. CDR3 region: CASSLSAGIEDSDGYTF. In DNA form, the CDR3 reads TGTGCCAGCAGTTTATCGGCAGGGATCGAGGATAGCGATGGCTACACCTTC.

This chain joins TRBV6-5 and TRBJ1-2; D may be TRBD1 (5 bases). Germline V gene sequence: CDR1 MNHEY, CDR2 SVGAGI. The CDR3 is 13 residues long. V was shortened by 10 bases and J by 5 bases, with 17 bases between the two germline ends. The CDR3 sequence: CAIKRGDQYGYTF. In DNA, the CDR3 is TGTGCCATCAAACGGGGGGATCAATATGGCTACACCTTC.

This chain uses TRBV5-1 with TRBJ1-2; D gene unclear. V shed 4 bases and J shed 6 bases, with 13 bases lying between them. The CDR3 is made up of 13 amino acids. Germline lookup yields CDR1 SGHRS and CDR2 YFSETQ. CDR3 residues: CASSVDPANGYTF. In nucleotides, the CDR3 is TGCGCCAGCAGCGTCGATCCTGCCAATGGCTACACCTTC.

In DNA, the CDR3 is TGTGCCAGCAGCTTAGATGCAGGAACCGGCGAGCAGTACTTC. Translating it yields CASSLDAGTGEQYF. The chain joins TRBV7-9 to TRBJ2-7; no reliable D call. The germline V and J ends were trimmed by 1 base and 6 bases, with 13 bases remaining between them. CDR3 length equals 14 residues. Germline CDR1 SEHNR, CDR2 FQNEAQ (reference sequence).

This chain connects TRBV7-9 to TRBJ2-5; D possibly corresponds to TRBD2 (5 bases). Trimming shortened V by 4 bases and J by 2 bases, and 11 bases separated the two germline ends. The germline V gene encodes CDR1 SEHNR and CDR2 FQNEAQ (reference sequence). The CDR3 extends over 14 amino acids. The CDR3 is CASSSLGEQETQYF. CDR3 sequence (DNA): TGTGCCAGCAGCTCCCTGGGAGAACAAGAGACCCAGTACTTC.

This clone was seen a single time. As DNA, the CDR3 is TGTGCCAGCAGGCTCCTTGAGCAGTTTAACTATGGCTACACCTTC. Protein: CASRLLEQFNYGYTF. This sequence joins TRBV2 and TRBJ1-2; no definite D call. The length of the CDR3 is 15 residues. Per the germline V gene, CDR1 is SNHLY and CDR2 is FYNNEI. Deletions cut 6 bases from V and 1 base from J, with 15 bases between.

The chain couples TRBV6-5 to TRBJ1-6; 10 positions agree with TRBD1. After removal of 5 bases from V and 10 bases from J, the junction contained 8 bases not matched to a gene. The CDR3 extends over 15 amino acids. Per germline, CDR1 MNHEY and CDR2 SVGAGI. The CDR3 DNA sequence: TGTGCCAGCAGTCATGGGACAGGGGAGCACTCACCCCTCCACTTT. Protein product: CASSHGTGEHSPLHF.

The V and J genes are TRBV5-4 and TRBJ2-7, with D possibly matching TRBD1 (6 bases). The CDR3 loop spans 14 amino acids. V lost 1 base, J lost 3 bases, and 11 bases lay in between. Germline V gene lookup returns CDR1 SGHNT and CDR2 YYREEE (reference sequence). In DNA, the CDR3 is TGTGCCAGCAGCTTGCCGGGACAAATCTACGAGCAGTACTTC. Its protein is CASSLPGQIYEQYF.

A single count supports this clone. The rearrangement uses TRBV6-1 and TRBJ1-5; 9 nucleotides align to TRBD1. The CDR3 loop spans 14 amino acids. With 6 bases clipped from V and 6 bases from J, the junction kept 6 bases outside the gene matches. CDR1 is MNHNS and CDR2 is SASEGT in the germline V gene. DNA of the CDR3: TGTGCCAGCAGGAATACAGGGGGCGGTCAGCCCCAGCATTTT. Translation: CASRNTGGGQPQHF.

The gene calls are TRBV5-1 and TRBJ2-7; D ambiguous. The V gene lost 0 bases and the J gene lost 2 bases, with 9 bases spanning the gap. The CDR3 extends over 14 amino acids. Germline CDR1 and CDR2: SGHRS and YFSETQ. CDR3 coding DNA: TGCGCCAGCAGCTTGGACACGGCCGCCTACGAGCAGTACTTC. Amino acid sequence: CASSLDTAAYEQYF.

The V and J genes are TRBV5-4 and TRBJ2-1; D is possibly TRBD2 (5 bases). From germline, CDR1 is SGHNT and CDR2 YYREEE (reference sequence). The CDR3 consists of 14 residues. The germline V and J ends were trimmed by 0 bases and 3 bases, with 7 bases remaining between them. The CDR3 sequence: CASSLGLLYNEQFF. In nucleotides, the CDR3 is TGTGCCAGCAGCTTGGGACTACTCTACAATGAGCAGTTCTTC.

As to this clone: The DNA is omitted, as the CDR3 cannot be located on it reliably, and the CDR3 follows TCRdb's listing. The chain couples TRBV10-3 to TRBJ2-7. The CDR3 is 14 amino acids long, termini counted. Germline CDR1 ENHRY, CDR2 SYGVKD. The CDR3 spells CAIRARPSGREQYF.

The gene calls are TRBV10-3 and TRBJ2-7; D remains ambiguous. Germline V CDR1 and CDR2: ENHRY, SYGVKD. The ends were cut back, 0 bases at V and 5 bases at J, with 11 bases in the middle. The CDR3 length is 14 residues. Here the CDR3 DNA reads TGTGCCATCAGTGAGTCGTCGCCCCTACACGAGCAGTACTTC. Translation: CAISESSPLHEQYF.

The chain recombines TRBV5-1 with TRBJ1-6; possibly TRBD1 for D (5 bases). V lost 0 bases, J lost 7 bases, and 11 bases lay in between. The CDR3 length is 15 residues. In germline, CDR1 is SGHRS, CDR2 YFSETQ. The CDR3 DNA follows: TGCGCCAGCAGCTTGGGCCAGGGAACGAATTCACCCCTCCACTTT. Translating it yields CASSLGQGTNSPLHF.

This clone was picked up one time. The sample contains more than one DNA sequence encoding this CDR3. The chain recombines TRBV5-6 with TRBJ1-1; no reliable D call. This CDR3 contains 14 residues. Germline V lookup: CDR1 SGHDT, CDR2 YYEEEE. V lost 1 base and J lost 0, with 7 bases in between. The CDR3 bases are TGTGCCAGCAGCTTGTTGGGGATGAACACTGAAGCTTTCTTT. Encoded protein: CASSLLGMNTEAFF.

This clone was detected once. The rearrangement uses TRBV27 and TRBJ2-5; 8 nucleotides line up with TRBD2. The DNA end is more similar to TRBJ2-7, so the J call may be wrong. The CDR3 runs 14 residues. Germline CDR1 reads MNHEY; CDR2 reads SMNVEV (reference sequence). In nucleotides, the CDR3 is TGTGCCAGCAGTTTAACGGGAGGGCCCTACGAGCAGTACTTC. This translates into CASSLTGGPYEQYF.

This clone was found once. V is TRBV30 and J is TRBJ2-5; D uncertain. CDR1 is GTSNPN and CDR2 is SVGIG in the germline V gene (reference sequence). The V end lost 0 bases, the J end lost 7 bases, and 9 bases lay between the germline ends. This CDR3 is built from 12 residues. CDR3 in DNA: TGTGCCTGGAGTGTATTCATCGGGACCCAGTACTTC. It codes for CAWSVFIGTQYF.

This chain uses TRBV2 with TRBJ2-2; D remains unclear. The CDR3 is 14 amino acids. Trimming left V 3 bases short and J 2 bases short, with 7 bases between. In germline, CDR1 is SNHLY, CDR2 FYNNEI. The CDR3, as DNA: TGTGCCAGCAGTGATCCTTCCAACACCGGGGAGCTGTTTTTT. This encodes CASSDPSNTGELFF.

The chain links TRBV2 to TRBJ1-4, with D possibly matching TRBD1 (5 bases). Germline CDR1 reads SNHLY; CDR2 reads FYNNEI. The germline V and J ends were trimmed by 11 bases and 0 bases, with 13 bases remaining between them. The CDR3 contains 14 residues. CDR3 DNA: TGTGCCGGGCGCAGGGCCTCAACTAATGAAAAACTGTTTTTT. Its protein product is CAGRRASTNEKLFF.

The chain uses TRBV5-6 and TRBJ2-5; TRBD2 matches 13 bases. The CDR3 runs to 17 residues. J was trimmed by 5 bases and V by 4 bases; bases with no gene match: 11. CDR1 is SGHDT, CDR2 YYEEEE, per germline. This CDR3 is CASSRTSGGLIQETQYF. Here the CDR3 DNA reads TGTGCCAGCAGCAGGACTAGCGGGGGCCTAATTCAGGAGACCCAGTACTTC.

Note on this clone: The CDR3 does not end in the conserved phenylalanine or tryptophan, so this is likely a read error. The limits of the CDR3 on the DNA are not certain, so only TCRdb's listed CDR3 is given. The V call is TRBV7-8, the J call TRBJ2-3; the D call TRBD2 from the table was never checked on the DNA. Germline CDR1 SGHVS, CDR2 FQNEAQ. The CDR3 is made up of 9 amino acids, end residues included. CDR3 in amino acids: CASSSRSGD.

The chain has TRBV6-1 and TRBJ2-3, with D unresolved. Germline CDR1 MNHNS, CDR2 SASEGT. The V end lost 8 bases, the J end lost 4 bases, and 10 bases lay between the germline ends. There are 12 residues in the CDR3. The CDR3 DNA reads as TGTGCCAGCTGTTTCTCTTCAGATACGCAGTATTTT. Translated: CASCFSSDTQYF.

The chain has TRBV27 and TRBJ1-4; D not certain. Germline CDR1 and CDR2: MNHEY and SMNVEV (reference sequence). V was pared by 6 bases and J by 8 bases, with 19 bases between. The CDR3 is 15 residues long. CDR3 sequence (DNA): TGTGCCAGCAGCCCTAGGGTGAGGGAGAGGGAAAAACTGTTTTTT. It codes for CASSPRVREREKLFF.

The CDR3 DNA follows: TGCGCCAGCAGGGAGGTAGGAGGAACCACAGATACGCAGTATTTT. It codes for CASREVGGTTDTQYF. The V gene is TRBV5-1, the J gene TRBJ2-3; D possibly corresponds to TRBD2 (5 bases). V was trimmed by 5 bases and J by 2 bases, leaving 15 bases between them. Germline loops: CDR1 SGHRS, CDR2 YFSETQ. This CDR3 is 15 amino acids long. The whole variable domain, remainder taken from reference TRBV5-1 and TRBJ2-3, is KAGVTQTPRYLIKTRGQQVTLSCSPISGHRSVSWYQQTPGQGLQFLFEYFSETQRNKGNFPGRFSGRQFSNSRSEMNVSTLELGDSALYLCASREVGGTTDTQYFGPGTRLTVL.

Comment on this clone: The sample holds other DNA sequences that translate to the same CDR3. CDR3 sequence: CASSYRDKNTEAFF. CDR3 nucleotide sequence: TGTGCCAGCAGCTACCGGGACAAGAACACTGAAGCTTTCTTT. V is TRBV5-4 and J is TRBJ1-1; D may be TRBD1 (6 bases). This CDR3 comprises 14 residues. Germline CDR1 is SGHNT and CDR2 is YYREEE (reference sequence). Trimming shortened V by 3 bases and J by 1 base, and 10 bases separated the two germline ends.

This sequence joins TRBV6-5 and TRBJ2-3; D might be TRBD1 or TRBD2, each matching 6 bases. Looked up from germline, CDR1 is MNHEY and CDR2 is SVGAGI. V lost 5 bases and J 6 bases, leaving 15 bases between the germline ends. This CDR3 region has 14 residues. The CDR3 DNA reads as TGTGCCAGCAGTAATGCCCCGGGGGCCGATACGCAGTATTTT. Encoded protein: CASSNAPGADTQYF.